This T cell receptor beta chain derives from a study of T-cell reconstitution after alpha-beta-depleted transplantation in children. Study-wide results and caveats: There were some patients whose high TCRbeta diversity at day 60 came from surviving recipient T cells and thymic progenitors. One year after transplant, T-cell counts and diversity came mostly from newly produced T cells. Reports say that about two months after transplant, the alpha-beta T cells came out of several hundred graft clones that had expanded.

With 0 bases removed from V and 4 bases from J, the gap between germline ends came to 12 bases. Germline-derived CDR1 and CDR2 are SGDLS and YYNGEE. The CDR3 loop spans 15 amino acids. A remark on this clonotype: Its target is unknown.

Construction of the TCRbeta library involved unique molecular identifiers. Using its own MiXCR run on the PCR reads, TCRdb lists one record per CDR3 protein. The data show roughly 100,000 distinct CDR3 sequences, with under 7% seen just once and 5.5% to 7% held by the top ten. The TCR comes from a female patient aged 2-9 years who had a stem cell transplant for Fanconi anemia, so the T cells may come from the graft donor. The chain couples TRBV9 to TRBJ2-3; D perhaps matches TRBD2 (6 bases). This specimen consisted of PBMCs, mostly from graft donor cells, obtained 60 days after TCRalphabeta/CD19-depleted stem cell transplant. The CDR3, as DNA: TGTGCCAGCAGCGTAGAGTTGGGGGAGGCAGATACGCAGTATTTT. This gives the protein CASSVELGEADTQYF.